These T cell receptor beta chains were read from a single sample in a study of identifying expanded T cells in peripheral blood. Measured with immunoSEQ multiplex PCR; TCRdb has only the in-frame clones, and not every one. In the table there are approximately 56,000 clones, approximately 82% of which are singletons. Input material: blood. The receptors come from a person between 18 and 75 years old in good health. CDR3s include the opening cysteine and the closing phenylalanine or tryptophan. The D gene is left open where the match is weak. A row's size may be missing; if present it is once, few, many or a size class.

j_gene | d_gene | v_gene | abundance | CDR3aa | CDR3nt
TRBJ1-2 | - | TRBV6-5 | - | CASNPRETYGYTF | TGTGCCAGCAACCCTCGGGAAACCTATGGCTACACCTTC
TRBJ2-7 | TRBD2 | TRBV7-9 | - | CASSPGLAGHYEQHF | TGTGCCAGCAGCCCCGGACTAGCGGGACACTACGAGCAGCACTTC
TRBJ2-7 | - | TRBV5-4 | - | CASSGGSGEQYF | TGTGCCAGCAGCGGGGGAAGCGGCGAGCAGTACTTC
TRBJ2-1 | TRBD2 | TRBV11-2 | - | CASSLMRGDEQFF | TGTGCCAGCAGCTTAATGCGGGGGGATGAGCAGTTCTTC
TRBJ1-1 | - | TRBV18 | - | CASSQGQNTEAFF | TGTGCCAGCTCACAGGGCCAGAACACTGAAGCTTTCTTT
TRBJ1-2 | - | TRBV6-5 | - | CASGSGPGYGYTF | TGTGCCAGCGGCTCTGGGCCAGGCTATGGCTACACCTTC
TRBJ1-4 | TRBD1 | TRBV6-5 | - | CASSYSSTGLLFF | TGTGCCAGCAGTTACTCCTCGACAGGGCTACTGTTTTTT
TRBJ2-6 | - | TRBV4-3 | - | CASSQDGSGANVLTF | TGCGCCAGCAGCCAAGACGGGTCTGGGGCCAACGTCCTGACTTTC
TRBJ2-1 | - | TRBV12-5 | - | CASGLPKRSSYNEQFF | TGTGCTAGTGGTTTGCCAAAACGGAGCTCCTACAATGAGCAGTTCTTC
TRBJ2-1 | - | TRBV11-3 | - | CASSLGGTNTYNEQFF | TGTGCCAGCAGCTTAGGAGGGACCAATACCTACAATGAGCAGTTCTTC
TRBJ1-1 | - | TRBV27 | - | CASSFRGNTEAFF | TGTGCCAGCAGTTTCAGGGGGAACACTGAAGCTTTCTTT
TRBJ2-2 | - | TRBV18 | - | CASWRGVNTGELFF | TGTGCCAGCTGGAGGGGTGTGAACACCGGGGAGCTGTTTTTT
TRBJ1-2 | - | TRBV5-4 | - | CASSLVGVTNYGYTF | TGTGCCAGCAGCTTGGTAGGGGTTACTAACTATGGCTACACCTTC
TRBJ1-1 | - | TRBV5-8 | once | CASSSSRRHTEAFF | TGTGCCAGCAGCTCATCGAGACGGCACACTGAAGCTTTCTTT
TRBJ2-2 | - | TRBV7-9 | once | CASSLELTRYGELFF | TGTGCCAGCAGCTTAGAGCTGACTCGTTACGGGGAGCTGTTTTTT
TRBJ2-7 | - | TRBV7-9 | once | CASSPGGTAYEQYF | TGTGCCAGCAGCCCAGGGGGGACAGCCTACGAGCAGTACTTC
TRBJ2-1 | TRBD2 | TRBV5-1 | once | CASSLGTRGVGSDEQFF | TGCGCCAGCAGCTTGGGAACCCGGGGGGTGGGTAGCGATGAGCAGTTCTTC
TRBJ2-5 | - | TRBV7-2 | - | CASSAGRVSTQETQYF | TGTGCCAGCAGCGCGGGGCGTGTCAGTACTCAAGAGACCCAGTACTTC
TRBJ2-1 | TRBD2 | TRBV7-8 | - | CASSFRSGRNNEQFF | TGTGCCAGCAGCTTCAGAAGCGGGAGGAACAATGAGCAGTTCTTC
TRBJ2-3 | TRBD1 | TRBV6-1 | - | CASSRGTGGTDTQYF | TGTGCCAGCAGTCGCGGGACAGGGGGCACAGATACGCAGTATTTT
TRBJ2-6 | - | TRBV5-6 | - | CASIVGPDSGANVLTF | TGTGCCAGCATTGTGGGACCGGACTCTGGGGCCAACGTCCTGACTTTC
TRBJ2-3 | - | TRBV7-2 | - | CASSLRANTDTQYF | TGTGCCAGCAGCTTAAGAGCGAACACAGATACGCAGTATTTT
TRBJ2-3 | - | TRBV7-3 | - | CASSLEGASGDTQYF | TGTGCCAGCAGCTTAGAGGGGGCTAGCGGAGATACGCAGTATTTT
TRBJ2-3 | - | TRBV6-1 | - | CASSEISGETDTQYF | TGTGCCAGCAGTGAAATTTCGGGGGAGACAGATACGCAGTATTTT
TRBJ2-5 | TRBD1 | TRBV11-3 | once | CASSLGRTGSQETQYF | TGTGCCAGCAGCTTGGGTCGGACAGGATCCCAAGAGACCCAGTACTTC
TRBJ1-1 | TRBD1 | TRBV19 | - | CASSSTGQGLQAFF | TGTGCCAGTAGTTCAACGGGACAGGGCCTTCAAGCTTTCTTT
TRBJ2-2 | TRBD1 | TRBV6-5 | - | CASSYHRGPGELFF | TGTGCCAGCAGTTACCACAGGGGTCCCGGGGAGCTGTTTTTT
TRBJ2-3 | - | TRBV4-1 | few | CASSALAGSTDTQYF | TGCGCCAGCAGCGCACTAGCAGGGAGCACAGATACGCAGTATTTT
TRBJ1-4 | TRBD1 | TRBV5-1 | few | CASSLGPLDRGLREKLFF | TGCGCCAGCAGCTTGGGACCCCTCGACAGGGGACTAAGAGAAAAACTGTTTTTT
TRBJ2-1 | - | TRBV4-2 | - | CASSQVDGKVFEQFF | TGTGCCAGCAGCCAAGTTGACGGGAAAGTTTTTGAGCAGTTCTTC
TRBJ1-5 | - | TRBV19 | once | CASITRGNQYGQPQHF | TGTGCCAGTATTACACGGGGCAACCAGTACGGTCAGCCCCAGCATTTT
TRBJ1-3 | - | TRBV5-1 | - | CASSLTISGNTIYF | TGCGCCAGCAGCTTGACGATCTCTGGAAACACCATATATTTT
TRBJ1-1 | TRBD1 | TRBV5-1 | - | CASSLDRGGTEAFF | TGCGCCAGCAGCTTGGACAGGGGGGGAACTGAAGCTTTCTTT
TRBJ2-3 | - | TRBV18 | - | CASSRRSGGTTSTDTQYF | TGTGCCAGCTCACGAAGAAGCGGAGGGACCACTAGCACAGATACGCAGTATTTT